This paragraph reports one T cell receptor (beta chain). This clone's antigen is unknown. Base qualities are not recorded, but no much larger clone differs from it by a single base. Ficoll-Paque density gradient centrifugation was the method used to isolate PBMCs. TCRdb shows the sequencer as Illumina NovaSeq 6000. TCRalpha and TCRbeta cDNA libraries were built by 5'RACE with constant-segment primers, adding sample barcodes and unique molecular identifiers. RNA was extracted from every sample with Trizol reagent. The libraries were amplified in two PCR steps, and the second step added a second sample barcode and Illumina TruSeq adapters. Sequencing of libraries was performed on an Illumina NovaSeq with 2 x 150 bp paired-end reads. The paper's processing steps were these. The reads were demultiplexed and collapsed into UMI-guided consensus sequences using migec v1.2.7. Using mixcr v2.1.11, UMI consensuses were aligned to TRA and TRB V and J templates and then assembled into clonotypes. A clonotype was counted as expanded or contracted only if both edgeR and NoisET called the change significant, with noise models trained on biological replicates. For edgeR calls, a false discovery rate-adjusted p below 0.01 and a log2 fold-change threshold of 1 were applied. As an exploratory analysis of dynamics, max-normalized trajectories of the 1000 most abundant clonotypes were examined by PCA with hierarchical clustering. The CD4 or CD8 phenotype of responding clones was assigned using the separately sequenced CD4+ and CD8+ repertoires. The raw public data were reprocessed by TCRdb itself: fastp quality trimming at Q25, MiXCR clonotype calling, in-frame beta chains only. Every CDR3 protein is listed once, alongside the most common genes and DNA of its rows. It is TCRdb's table, rather than the study itself, that gives the V and J calls and clone size. Present in this sample are 200,000 to 250,000 distinct CDR3 sequences, over 7.5% of which were seen just once. The ten largest make up 3.5% of the sample.

The CDR3 starts with the cysteine, ends with the phenylalanine, and has 14 residues. CDR3 DNA only is kept here, 42 bases in frame from base 1. The germline V gene (reference sequence) yields MNHNY for CDR1 and SVGAGI for CDR2. The junction shows trimming of 7 bases on V and 7 bases on J, and the gene matches do not reach 10 bases of it. This sample stems from a study of T-cell memory formation after mild COVID-19 (dated by TCRdb to the early 2020s). Broadly, across the study: TCR sequence clusters from the two donors were largely donor specific. In a couple of donors, T-cell clones that expanded and contracted after mild COVID-19 were followed by sequencing TCRalpha and TCRbeta repertoires longitudinally. The cohort comprised two young, previously healthy adult volunteers, one female and one male.

On the study overall, not on this receptor specifically: From day 15 to 85, contracting clones showed balanced CD4/CD8 phenotypes, whereas a second wave of clones that expanded from day 15 to 37 leaned towards CD4+. The detection of some responding clones in pre-infection memory suggests that pre-existing cross-reactive memory T cells joined the SARS-CoV-2 response. Only a couple of mild cases were covered by the study, and larger cohorts that include severe cases with pre-infection samples were considered necessary. SARS-CoV-2 specificity was not confirmed for the second-wave clones peaking on day 37. Contracting CD4+ clones were located mainly in the CM and EM memory subsets, whereas CD8+ clones were found to be enriched in EMRA.

Sequenced: PBMCs or a T cell subset sorted from them (not recorded which). The TCR was taken from a man aged 18-30 years who had mild COVID-19 (a few samples of this study predate the infection). The sample titles of this study are shuffled in the database, so cell type and time point are left out; the donor was told from shared clones. Rearrangement joined TRBV6-6 to TRBJ1-2; TRBD1 fits 9 bases in the junction. The nucleotide sequence reads as follows: TGTGCCAGCACCCCGGGACAGGGAGAAGTTGGCTACACCTTC. This translates into CASTPGQGEVGYTF.